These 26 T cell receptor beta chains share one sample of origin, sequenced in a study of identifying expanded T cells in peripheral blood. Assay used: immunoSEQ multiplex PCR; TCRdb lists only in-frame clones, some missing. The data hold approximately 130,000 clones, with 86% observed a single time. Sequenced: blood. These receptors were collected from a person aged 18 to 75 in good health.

CDR3 region: CASILRHRDSGNTIYF. The CDR3 DNA is TGCGCCAGCATATTAAGGCACAGAGACTCTGGAAACACCATATATTTT. V usage is TRBV23-1 and J usage is TRBJ1-3, with D uncertain. TRBV23-1 carries the ORF label, with uncertain function. The CDR3 runs 16 residues. Between the trimmed V and J ends, which lost 7 bases and 0 bases, there was a span of 16 bases.

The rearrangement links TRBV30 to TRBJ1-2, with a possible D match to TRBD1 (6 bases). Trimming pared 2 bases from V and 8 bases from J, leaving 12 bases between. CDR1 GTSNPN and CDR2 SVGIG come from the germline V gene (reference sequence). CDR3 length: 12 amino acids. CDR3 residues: CAWSRGQGGYTF. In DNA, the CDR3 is TGTGCCTGGAGTCGGGGGCAGGGCGGCTACACCTTC. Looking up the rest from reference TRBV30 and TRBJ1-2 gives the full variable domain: SQTIHQWPATLVQPVGSPLSLECTVEGTSNPNLYWYRQAAGRGLQLLFYSVGIGQISSEVPQNLSASRPQDRQFILSSKKLLLSDSGFYLCAWSRGQGGYTFGSGTRLTVV.

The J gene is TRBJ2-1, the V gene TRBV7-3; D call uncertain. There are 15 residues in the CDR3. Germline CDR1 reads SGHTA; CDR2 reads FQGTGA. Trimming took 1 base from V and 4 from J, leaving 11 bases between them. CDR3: CASSLIVAKYNEQFF. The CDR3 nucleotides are TGTGCCAGCAGCTTAATAGTAGCCAAATACAATGAGCAGTTCTTC.

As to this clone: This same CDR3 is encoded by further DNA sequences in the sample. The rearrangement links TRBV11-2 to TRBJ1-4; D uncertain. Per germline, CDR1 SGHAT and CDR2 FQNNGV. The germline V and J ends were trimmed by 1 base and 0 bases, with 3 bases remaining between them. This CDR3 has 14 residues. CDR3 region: CASSLGATNEKLFF. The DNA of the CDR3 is TGTGCCAGCAGCTTAGGGGCAACTAATGAAAAACTGTTTTTT.

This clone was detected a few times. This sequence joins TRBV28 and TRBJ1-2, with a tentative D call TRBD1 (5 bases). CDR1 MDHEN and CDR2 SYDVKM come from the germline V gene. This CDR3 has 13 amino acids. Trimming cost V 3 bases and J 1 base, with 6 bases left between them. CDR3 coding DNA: TGTGCCAGCAGTTTTGACAGTAACTATGGCTACACCTTC. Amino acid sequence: CASSFDSNYGYTF.

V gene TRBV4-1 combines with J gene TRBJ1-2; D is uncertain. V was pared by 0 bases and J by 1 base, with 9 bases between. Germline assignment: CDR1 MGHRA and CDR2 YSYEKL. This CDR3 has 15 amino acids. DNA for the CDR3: TGCGCCAGCAGCCAAGACAAGGAATATAACTATGGCTACACCTTC. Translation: CASSQDKEYNYGYTF.

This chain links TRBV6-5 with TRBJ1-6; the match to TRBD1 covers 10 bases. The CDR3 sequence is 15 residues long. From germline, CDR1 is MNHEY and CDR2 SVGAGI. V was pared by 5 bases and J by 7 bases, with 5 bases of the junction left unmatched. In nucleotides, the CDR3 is TGTGCCAGCAGTGCTAAGGGACAGGGGAATTCACCCCTCCACTTT. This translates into CASSAKGQGNSPLHF.

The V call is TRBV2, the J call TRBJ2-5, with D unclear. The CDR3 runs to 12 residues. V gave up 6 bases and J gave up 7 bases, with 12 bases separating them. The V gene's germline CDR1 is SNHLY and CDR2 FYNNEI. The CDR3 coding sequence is TGTGCCAGCAGGTACTCCTCGGGGACCCAGTACTTC. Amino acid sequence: CASRYSSGTQYF.

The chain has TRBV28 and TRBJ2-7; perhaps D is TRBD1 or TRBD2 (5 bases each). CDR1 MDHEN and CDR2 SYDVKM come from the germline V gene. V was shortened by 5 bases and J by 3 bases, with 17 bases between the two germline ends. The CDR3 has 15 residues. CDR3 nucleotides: TGTGCCAGCAGTCTCAGTGGTCCGGGGCTCTACGAGCAGTACTTC. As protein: CASSLSGPGLYEQYF.

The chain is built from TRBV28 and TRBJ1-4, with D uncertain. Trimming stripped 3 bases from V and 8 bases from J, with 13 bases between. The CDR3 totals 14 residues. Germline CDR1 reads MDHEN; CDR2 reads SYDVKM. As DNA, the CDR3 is TGTGCCAGCAGTTTGCTGAGTGGGGTGGAAAAACTGTTTTTT. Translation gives CASSLLSGVEKLFF.

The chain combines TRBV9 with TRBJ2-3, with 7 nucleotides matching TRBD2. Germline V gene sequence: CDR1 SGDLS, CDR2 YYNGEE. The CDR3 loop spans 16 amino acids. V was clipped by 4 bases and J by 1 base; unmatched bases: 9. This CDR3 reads CASSTQAGARTDTQYF. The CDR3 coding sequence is TGTGCCAGCAGCACCCAGGCGGGAGCCCGCACAGATACGCAGTATTTT.

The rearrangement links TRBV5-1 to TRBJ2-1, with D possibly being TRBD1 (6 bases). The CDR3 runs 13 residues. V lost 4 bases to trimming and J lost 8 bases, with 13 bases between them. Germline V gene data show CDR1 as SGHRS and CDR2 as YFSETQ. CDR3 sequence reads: CASSEGQRDEQFF. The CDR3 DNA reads TGCGCCAGCAGCGAGGGACAAAGGGATGAGCAGTTCTTC.

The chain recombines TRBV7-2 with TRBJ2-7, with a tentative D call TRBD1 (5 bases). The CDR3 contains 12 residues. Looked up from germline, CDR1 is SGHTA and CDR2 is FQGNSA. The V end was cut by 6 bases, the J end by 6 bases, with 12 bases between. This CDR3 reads CASSPGIGEQYF. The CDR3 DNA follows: TGTGCCAGCAGTCCAGGGATTGGCGAGCAGTACTTC.

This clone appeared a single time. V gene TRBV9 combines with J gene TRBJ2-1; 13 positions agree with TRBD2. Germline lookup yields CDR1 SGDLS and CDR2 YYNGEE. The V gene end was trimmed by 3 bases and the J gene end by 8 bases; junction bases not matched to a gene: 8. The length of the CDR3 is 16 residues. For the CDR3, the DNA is TGTGCCAGCAGCGGCGTTACTAGCGGGAGGGATCATGAGCAGTTCTTC. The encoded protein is CASSGVTSGRDHEQFF.

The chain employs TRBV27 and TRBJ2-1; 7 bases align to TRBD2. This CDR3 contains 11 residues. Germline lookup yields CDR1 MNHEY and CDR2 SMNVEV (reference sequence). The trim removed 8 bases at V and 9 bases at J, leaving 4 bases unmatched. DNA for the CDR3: TGTGCCAGCGGTACTAGCGCTGAGCAGTTCTTC. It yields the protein CASGTSAEQFF.

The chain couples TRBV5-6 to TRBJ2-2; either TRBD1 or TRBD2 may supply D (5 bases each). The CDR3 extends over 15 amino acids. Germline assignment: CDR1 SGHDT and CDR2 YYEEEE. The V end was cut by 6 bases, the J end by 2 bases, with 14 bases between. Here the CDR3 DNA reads TGTGCCAGCAAGGAGGACAATTACAACACCGGGGAGCTGTTTTTT. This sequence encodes CASKEDNYNTGELFF.

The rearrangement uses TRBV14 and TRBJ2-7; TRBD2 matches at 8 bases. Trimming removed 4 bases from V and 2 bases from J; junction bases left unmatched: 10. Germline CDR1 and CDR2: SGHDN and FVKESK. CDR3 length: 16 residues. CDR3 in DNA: TGTGCCAGCAGCCGAGCCCTTAGACTAGCGACCTACGAGCAGTACTTC. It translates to CASSRALRLATYEQYF.

CDR3: CASSIRERAADTQYF. As DNA, the CDR3 is TGTGCCAGTAGTATCCGGGAGAGGGCGGCAGATACGCAGTATTTT. The chain carries TRBV19 and TRBJ2-3, with TRBD2 as a possible D gene (6 bases). V lost 3 bases, J lost 4 bases, and 14 bases lay in between. Germline loops: CDR1 LNHDA, CDR2 SQIVND (reference sequence). The CDR3 length is 15 residues.

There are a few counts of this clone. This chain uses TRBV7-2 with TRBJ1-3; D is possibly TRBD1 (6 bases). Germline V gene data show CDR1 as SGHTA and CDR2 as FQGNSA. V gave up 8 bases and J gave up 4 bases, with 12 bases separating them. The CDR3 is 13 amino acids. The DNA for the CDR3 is TGTGCCAGCGGGAAGGGACACGGAAACACCATATATTTT. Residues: CASGKGHGNTIYF.

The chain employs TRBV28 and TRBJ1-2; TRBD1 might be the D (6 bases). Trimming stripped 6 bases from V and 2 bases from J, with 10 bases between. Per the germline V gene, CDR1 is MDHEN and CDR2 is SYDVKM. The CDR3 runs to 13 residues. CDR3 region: CASRDTGNYGYTF. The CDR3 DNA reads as TGTGCCAGCAGGGATACAGGGAACTATGGCTACACCTTC.

DNA for the CDR3: TGTGCCAGCAGCCAAGGGGACAGGGGGCCTGGAAACACCATATATTTT. Protein product: CASSQGDRGPGNTIYF. The chain recombines TRBV4-2 with TRBJ1-3; TRBD1 aligns across 12 bases. The CDR3 runs to 16 residues. The ends lost 1 base at V and 2 bases at J; junction bases unmatched: 0. Germline V gives CDR1 LGHNA, CDR2 YNFKEQ.

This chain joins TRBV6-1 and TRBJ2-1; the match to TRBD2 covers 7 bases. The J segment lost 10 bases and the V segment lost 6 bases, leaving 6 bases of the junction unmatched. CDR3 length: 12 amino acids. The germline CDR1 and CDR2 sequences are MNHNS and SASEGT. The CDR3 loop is CASSGGGYEQFF. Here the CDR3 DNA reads TGTGCCAGCAGCGGCGGGGGATACGAGCAGTTCTTC.

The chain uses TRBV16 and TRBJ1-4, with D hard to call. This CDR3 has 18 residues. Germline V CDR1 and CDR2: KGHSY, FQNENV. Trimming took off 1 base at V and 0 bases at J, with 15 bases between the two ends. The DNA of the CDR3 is TGTGCCAGCAGCCAATTATTGCCTGGGCTAGCAACTAATGAAAAACTGTTTTTT. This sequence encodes CASSQLLPGLATNEKLFF.

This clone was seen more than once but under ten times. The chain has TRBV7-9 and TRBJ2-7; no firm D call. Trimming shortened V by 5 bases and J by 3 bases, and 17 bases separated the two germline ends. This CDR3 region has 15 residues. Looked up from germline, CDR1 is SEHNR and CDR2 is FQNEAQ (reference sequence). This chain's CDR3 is CASSHRTSPDYEQYF. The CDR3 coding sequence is TGTGCCAGCAGCCATCGGACGTCCCCCGACTACGAGCAGTACTTC.

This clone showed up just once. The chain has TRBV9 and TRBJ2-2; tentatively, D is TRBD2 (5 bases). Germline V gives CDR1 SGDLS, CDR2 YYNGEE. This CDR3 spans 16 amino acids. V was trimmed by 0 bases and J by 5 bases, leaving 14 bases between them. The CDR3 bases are TGTGCCAGCAGCGTAGTTATGGGAGTGGGTACCGGGGAGCTGTTTTTT. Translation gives CASSVVMGVGTGELFF.

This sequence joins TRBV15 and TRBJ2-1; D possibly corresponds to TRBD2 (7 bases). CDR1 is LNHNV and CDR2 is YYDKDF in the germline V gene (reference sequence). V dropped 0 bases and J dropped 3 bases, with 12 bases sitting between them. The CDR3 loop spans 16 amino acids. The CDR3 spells CATSRDPGGHYNEQFF. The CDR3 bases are TGTGCCACCAGCAGAGATCCGGGGGGCCACTACAATGAGCAGTTCTTC.